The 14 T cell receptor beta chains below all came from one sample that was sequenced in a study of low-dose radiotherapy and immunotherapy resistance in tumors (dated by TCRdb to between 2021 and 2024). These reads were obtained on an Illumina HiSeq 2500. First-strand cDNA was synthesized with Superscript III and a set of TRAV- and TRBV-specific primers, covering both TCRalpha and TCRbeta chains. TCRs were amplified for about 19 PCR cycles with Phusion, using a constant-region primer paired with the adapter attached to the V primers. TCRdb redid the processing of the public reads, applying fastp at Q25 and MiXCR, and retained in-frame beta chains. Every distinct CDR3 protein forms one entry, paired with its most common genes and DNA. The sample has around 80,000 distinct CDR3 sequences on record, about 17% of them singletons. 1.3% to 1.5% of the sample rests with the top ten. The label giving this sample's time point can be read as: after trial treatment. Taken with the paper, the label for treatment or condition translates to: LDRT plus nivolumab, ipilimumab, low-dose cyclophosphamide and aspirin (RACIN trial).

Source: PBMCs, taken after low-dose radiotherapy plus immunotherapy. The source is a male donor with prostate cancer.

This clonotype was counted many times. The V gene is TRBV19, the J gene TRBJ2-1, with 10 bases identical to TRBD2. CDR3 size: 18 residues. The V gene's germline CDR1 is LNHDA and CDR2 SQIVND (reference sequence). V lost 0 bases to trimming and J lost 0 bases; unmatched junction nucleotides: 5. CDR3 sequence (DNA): TGTGCCAGTAGTATAGATGCTCCTAGCGGGAGCTCCTACAATGAGCAGTTCTTC. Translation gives CASSIDAPSGSSYNEQFF.

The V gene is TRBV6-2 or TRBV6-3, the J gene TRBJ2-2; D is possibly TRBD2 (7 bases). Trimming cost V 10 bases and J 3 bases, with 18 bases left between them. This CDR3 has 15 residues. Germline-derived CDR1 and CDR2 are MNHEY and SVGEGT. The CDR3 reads CATKGGGADTGELFF. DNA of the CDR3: TGTGCCACCAAGGGGGGGGGAGCGGACACCGGGGAGCTGTTTTTT.

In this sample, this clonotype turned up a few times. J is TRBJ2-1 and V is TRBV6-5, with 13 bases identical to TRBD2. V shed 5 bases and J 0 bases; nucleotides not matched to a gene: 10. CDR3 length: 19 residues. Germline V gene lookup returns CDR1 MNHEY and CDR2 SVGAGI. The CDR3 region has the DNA TGTGCCAGCAGTCAACCGTACCGGACTAGCGGGAGCTCCTACAATGAGCAGTTCTTC. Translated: CASSQPYRTSGSSYNEQFF.

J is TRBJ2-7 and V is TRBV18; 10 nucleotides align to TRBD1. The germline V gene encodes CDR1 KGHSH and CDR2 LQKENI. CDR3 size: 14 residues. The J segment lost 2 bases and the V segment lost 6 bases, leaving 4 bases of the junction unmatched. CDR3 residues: CASSTGTGAYEQYF. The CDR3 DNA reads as TGTGCCAGCTCTACCGGGACAGGGGCCTACGAGCAGTACTTC. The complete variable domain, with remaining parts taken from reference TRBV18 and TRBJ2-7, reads NAGVMQNPRHLVRRRGQEARLRCSPMKGHSHVYWYRQLPEEGLKFMVYLQKENIIDESGMPKERFSAEFPKEGPSILRIQQVVRGDSAAYFCASSTGTGAYEQYFGPGTRLTVT.

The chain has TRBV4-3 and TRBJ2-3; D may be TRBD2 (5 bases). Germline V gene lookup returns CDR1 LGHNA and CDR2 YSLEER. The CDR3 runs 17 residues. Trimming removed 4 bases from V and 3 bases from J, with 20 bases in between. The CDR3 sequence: CASSRSVSGSGTDTQYF. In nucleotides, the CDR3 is TGCGCCAGCAGCCGATCCGTTTCGGGGAGTGGGACAGATACGCAGTATTTT.

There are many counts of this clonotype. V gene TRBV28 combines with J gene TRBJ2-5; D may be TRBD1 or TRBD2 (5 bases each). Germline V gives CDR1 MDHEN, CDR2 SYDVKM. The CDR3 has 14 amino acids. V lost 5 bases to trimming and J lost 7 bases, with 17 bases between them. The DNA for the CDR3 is TGTGCCAGCAGTGCACCCGGGACGCCCCGGACCCAGTACTTC. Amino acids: CASSAPGTPRTQYF.

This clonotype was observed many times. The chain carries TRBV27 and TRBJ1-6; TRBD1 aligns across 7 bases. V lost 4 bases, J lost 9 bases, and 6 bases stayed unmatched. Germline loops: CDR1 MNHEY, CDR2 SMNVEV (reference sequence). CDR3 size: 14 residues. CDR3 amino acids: CASSSTGQFSPLHF. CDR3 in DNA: TGTGCCAGCAGTTCTACGGGACAGTTTTCACCCCTCCACTTT.

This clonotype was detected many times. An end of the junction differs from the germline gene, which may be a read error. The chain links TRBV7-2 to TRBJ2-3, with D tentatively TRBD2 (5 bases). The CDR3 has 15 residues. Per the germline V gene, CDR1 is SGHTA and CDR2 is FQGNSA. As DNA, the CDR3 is TGTGCCAGCAGCTCTTCCCGGACTGGCACAAATACGCAGTATTTT. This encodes CASSSSRTGTNTQYF.

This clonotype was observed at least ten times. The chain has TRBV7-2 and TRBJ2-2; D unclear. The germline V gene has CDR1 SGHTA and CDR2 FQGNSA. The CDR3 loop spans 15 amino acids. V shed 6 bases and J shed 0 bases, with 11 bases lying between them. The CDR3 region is CASRLIASNTGELFF. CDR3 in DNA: TGTGCCAGCAGACTGATAGCATCGAACACCGGGGAGCTGTTTTTT.

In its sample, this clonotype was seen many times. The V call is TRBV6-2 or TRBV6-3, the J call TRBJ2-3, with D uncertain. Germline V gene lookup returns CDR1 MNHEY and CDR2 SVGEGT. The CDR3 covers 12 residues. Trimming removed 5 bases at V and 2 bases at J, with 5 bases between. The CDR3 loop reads CASSEHTDTQYF. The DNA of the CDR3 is TGTGCCAGCAGTGAGCACACAGATACGCAGTATTTT.

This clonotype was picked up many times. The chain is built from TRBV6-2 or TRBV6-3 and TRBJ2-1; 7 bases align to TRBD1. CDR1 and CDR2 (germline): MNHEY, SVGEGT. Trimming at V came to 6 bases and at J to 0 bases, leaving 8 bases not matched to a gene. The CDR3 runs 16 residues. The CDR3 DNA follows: TGTGCCAGCAGATCGGACAGGCCGAGCTCCTACAATGAGCAGTTCTTC. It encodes CASRSDRPSSYNEQFF.

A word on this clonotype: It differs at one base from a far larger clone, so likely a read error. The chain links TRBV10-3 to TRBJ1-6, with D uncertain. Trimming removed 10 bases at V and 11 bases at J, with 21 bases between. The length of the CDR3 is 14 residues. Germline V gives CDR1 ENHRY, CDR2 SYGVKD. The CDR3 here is CASHVGSLNTPLHF. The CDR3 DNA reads TGTGCCAGCCACGTCGGCAGTTTGAATACACCCCTCCACTTT.

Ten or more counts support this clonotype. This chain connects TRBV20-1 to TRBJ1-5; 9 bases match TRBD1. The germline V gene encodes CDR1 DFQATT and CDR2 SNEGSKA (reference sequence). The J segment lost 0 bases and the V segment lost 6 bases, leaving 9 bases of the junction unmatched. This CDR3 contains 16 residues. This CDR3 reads CSAAPGTGSSNQPQHF. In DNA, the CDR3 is TGCAGTGCCGCTCCCGGGACAGGGTCTAGCAATCAGCCCCAGCATTTT.

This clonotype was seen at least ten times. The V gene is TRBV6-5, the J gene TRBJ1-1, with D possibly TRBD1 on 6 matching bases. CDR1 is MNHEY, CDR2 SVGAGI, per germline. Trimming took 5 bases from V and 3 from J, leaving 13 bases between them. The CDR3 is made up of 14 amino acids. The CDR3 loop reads CASSPHRDYTEAFF. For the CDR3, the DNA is TGTGCCAGCAGTCCACACAGGGACTACACTGAAGCTTTCTTT.